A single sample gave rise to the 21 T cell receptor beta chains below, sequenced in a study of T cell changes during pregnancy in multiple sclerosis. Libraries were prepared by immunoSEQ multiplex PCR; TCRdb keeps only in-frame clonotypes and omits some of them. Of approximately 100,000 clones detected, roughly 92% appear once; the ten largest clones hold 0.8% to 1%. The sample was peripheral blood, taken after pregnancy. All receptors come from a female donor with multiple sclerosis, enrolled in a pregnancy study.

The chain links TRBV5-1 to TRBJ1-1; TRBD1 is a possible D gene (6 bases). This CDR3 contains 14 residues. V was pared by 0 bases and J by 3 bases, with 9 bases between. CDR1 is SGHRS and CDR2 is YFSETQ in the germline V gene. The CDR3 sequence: CASSLAGVDTEAFF. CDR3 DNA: TGCGCCAGCAGCTTGGCAGGGGTCGACACTGAAGCTTTCTTT.

The CDR3 DNA reads TGTGCCAGCAGCTTATCACAGGGTACGCAGTATTTT. This codes for CASSLSQGTQYF. The chain employs TRBV7-6 and TRBJ2-3; TRBD1 is a possible D gene (6 bases). The CDR3 contains 12 residues. Per germline, CDR1 SGHVS and CDR2 FNYEAQ. The V gene lost 2 bases and the J gene lost 8 bases, with 8 bases spanning the gap.

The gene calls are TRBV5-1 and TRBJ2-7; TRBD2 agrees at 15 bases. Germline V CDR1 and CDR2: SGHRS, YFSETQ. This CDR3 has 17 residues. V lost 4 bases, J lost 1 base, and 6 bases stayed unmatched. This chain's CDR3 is CASSPGGTSGRSYEQYF. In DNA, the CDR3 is TGCGCCAGCAGCCCGGGGGGGACTAGCGGGAGGTCCTACGAGCAGTACTTC.

The CDR3 protein is CASSGLAGSSPYEQYF. The CDR3, as DNA: TGTGCCAGCTCAGGACTAGCGGGATCCTCCCCCTACGAGCAGTACTTC. The chain recombines TRBV18 with TRBJ2-7; TRBD2 agrees at 12 bases. Germline trimming cut 5 bases from V and 2 bases from J; bases unmatched to any gene: 7. CDR3 length: 16 residues. Germline CDR1 and CDR2: KGHSH and LQKENI.

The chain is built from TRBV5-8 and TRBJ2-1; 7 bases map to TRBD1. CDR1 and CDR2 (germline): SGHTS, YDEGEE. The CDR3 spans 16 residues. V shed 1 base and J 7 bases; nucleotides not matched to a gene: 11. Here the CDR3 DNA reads TGTGCCAGCAGCTTGCTAGGTGACAGGGTCCGGAATGAGCAGTTCTTC. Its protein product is CASSLLGDRVRNEQFF.

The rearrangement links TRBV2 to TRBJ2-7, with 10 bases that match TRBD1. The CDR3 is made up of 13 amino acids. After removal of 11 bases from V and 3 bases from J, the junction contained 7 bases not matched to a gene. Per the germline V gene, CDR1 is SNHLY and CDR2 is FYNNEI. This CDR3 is CAGRQGALYEQYF. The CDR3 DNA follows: TGTGCCGGTAGACAGGGGGCTCTCTACGAGCAGTACTTC.

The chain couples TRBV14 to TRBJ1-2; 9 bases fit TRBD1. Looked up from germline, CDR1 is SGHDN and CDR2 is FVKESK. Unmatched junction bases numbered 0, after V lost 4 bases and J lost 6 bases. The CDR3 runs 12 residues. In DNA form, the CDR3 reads TGTGCCAGCAGCCGGACAGGGGATGGCTACACCTTC. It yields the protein CASSRTGDGYTF.

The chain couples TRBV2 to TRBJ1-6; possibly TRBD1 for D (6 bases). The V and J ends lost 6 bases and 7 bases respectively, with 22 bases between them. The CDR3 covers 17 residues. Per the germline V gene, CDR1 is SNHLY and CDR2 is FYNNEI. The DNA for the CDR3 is TGTGCCAGCAGCTCTATCCAGACCGGGACATTCAATTCACCCCTCCACTTT. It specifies CASSSIQTGTFNSPLHF.

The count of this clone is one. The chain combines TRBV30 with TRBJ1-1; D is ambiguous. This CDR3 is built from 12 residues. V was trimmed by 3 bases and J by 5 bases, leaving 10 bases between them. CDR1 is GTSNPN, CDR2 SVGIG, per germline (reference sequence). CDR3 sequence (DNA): TGTGCCTGGAGGGGCGGAGGGACTGAAGCTTTCTTT. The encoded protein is CAWRGGGTEAFF.

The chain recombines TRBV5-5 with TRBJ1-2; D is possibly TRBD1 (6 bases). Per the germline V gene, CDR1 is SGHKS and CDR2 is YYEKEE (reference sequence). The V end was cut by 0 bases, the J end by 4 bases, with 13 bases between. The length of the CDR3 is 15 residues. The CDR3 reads CASSLEGVIVYGYTF. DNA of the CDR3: TGTGCCAGCAGCTTGGAGGGGGTGATAGTCTATGGCTACACCTTC. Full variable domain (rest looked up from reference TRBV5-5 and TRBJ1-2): DAGVTQSPTHLIKTRGQQVTLRCSPISGHKSVSWYQQVLGQGPQFIFQYYEKEERGRGNFPDRFSARQFPNYSSELNVNALLLGDSALYLCASSLEGVIVYGYTFGSGTRLTVV.

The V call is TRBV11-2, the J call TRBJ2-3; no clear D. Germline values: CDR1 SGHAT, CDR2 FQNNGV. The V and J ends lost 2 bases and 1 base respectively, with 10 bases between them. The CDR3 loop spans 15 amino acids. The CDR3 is CASSLIPPGTDTQYF. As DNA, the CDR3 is TGTGCCAGCAGCTTAATTCCCCCAGGCACAGATACGCAGTATTTT.

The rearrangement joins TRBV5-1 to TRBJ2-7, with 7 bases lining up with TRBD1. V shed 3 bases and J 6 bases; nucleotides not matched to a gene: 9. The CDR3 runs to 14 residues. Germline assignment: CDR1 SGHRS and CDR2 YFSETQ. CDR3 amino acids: CASSSGTEVGEQYF. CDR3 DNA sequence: TGCGCCAGCAGCTCCGGGACAGAGGTGGGCGAGCAGTACTTC.

CDR3 sequence: CASSSGINQETQYF. The CDR3 coding sequence is TGTGCCAGCAGTTCAGGGATTAATCAAGAGACCCAGTACTTC. V and J are TRBV7-9 and TRBJ2-5, with a weak D call TRBD1 (5 bases). Looked up from germline, CDR1 is SEHNR and CDR2 is FQNEAQ (reference sequence). Trimming took 6 bases from V and 2 from J, leaving 13 bases between them. The CDR3 totals 14 residues.

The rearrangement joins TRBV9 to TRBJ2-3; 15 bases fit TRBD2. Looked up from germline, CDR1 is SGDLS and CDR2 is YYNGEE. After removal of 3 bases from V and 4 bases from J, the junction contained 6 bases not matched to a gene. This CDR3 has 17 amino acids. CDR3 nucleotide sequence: TGTGCCAGCAGCGCGGGACTAGCGGGAGGTTGGTCAGATACGCAGTATTTT. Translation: CASSAGLAGGWSDTQYF.

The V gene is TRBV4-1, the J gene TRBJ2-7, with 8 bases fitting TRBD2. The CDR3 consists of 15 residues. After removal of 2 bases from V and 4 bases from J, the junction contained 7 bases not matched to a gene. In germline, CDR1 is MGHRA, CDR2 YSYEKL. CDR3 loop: CASSQLIAGGYEQYF. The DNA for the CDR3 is TGCGCCAGCAGCCAACTCATCGCGGGGGGTTACGAGCAGTACTTC.

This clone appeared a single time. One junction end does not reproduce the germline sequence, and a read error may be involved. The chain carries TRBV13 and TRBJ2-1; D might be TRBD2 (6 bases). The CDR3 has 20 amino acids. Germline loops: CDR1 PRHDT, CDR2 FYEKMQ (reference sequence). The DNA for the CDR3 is TGTGCCAGCAGCCCGCCCCCCGGGGCTATCTTTTCCGGGGGTTACAGTGAGCAGTTCTTC. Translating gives CASSPPPGAIFSGGYSEQFF.

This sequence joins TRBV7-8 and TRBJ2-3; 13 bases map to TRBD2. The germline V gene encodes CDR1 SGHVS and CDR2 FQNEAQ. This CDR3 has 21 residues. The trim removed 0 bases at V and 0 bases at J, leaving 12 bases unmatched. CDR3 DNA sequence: TGTGCCAGCAGCTTAGCGCGAACTAGCGGGGGGGCGAGGCGGAGCACAGATACGCAGTATTTT. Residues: CASSLARTSGGARRSTDTQYF.

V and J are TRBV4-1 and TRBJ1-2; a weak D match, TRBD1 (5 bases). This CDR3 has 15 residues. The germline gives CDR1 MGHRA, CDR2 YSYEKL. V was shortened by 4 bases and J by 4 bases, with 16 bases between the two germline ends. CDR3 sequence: CASSPNGGNGYGYTF. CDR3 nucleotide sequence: TGCGCCAGCAGCCCAAACGGGGGGAATGGCTATGGCTACACCTTC.

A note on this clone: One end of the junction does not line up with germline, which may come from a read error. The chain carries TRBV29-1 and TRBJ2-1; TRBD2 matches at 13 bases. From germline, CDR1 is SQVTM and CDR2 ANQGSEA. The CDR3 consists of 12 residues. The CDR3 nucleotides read TGCAGCGTTCCTTCCCCGACTAGCGGGAGGATCTTC. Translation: CSVPSPTSGRIF.

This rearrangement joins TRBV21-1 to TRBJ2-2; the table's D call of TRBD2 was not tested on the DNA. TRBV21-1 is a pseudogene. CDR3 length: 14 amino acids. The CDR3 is CASKATAETGELFF. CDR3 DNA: TGTGCCAGCAAGGCGACTGCTGAAACCGGGGAGCTGTTTTTT.

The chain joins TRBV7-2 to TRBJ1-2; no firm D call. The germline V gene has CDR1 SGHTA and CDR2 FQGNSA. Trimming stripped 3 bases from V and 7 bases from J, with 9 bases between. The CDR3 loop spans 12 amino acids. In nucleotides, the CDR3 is TGTGCCAGCAGCTTCCTGGGAGGTGGCTACACCTTC. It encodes CASSFLGGGYTF.